This record concerns one TCR beta chain sequence. As yet, its antigen is unknown. This may stem from a read error, because a much larger clone lies one nucleotide away. This entry belongs to a study of T cell repertoires in cytomegalovirus infection. General study points: HLA-C-restricted, CMV-specific TCR beta clonotypes were dominant ex vivo.

Per germline, CDR1 SGHTA and CDR2 FQGNSA. The CDR3 runs 14 residues. TCRdb called the reads again in MiXCR, with one record for every CDR3 protein. The repertoire has approximately 400,000 distinct CDR3 sequences, about 33% of them found once; the top ten carry roughly 15%. The rearrangement uses TRBV7-2 and TRBJ1-2; D is undetermined. The TCR originated in a human donor in good health (CMV status not recorded). Some clones in this sample may be carry-over from other donors' samples. Material: PBMCs. This chain's CDR3 is CASGLVSSNYGYTF. CDR3 bases: TGTGCCAGCGGCTTGGTCAGCTCCAACTATGGCTACACCTTC.